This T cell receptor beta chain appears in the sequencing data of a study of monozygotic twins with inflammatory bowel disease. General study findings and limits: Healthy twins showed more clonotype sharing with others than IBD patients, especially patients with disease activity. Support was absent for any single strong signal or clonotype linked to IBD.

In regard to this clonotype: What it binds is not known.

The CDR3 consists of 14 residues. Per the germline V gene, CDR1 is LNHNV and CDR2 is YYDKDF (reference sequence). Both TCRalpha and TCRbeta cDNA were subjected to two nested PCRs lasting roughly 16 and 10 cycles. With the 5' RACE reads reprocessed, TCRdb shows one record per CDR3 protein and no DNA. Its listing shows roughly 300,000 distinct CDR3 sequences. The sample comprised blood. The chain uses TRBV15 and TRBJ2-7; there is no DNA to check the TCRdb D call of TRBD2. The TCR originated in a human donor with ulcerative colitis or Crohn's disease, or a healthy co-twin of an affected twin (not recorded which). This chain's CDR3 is CATSGTPLSYEQYF.